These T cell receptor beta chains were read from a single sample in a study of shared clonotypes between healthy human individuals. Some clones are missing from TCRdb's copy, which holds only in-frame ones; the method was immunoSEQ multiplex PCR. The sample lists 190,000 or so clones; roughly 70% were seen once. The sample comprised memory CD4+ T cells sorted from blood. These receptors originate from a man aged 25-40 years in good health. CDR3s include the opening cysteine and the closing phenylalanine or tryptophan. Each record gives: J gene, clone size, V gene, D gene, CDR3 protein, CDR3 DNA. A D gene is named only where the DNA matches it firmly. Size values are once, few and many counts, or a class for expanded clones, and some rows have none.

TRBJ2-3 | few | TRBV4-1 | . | CASSQVTSTDTQYF | TGCGCCAGCAGCCAAGTCACTAGCACAGATACGCAGTATTTT
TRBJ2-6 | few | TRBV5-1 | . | CASSLRQAMFRANVLTF | TGCGCCAGCAGCTTACGCCAGGCCATGTTTAGGGCCAACGTCCTGACTTTC
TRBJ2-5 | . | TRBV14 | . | CASSQEQRGAGETQYF | TGTGCCAGCAGCCAAGAGCAAAGGGGGGCTGGAGAGACCCAGTACTTC
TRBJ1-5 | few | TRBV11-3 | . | CASSSTAGNQPQHF | TGTGCCAGCAGCTCGACAGCAGGCAATCAGCCCCAGCATTTT
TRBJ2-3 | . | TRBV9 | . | CASTQGYVPTDTQYF | TGTGCCAGCACCCAGGGATACGTTCCCACAGATACGCAGTATTTT
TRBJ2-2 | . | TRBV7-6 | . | CASSLREGTTGELFF | TGTGCCAGCAGCTTAAGGGAAGGGACCACCGGGGAGCTGTTTTTT
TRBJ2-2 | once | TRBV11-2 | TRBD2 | CASSLVAGSTGELFF | TGTGCCAGCAGCTTAGTAGCGGGGAGCACCGGGGAGCTGTTTTTT
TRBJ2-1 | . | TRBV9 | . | CASSVEGGNEQFF | TGTGCCAGCAGCGTAGAGGGGGGAAATGAGCAGTTCTTC
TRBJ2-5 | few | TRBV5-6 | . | CASSLLGGLGETQYF | TGTGCCAGCAGCTTGCTGGGGGGTCTGGGAGAGACCCAGTACTTC
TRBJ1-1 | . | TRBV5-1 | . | CASTLTRGLSNTEAFF | TGCGCCAGCACCCTTACCCGAGGGTTGTCGAACACTGAAGCTTTCTTT
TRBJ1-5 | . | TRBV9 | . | CASSPGGGNQPQHF | TGTGCCAGCAGCCCCGGGGGGGGCAATCAGCCCCAGCATTTT
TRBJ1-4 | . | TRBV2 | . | CASNARSDEKLFF | TGTGCCAGCAACGCCAGGTCCGATGAAAAACTGTTTTTT
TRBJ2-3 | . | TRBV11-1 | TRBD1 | CASSFGQGTDTQYF | TGTGCCAGCAGCTTTGGACAGGGAACAGATACGCAGTATTTT
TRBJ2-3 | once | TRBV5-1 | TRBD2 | CASSSSGRATDTQYF | TGCGCCAGCAGCTCTAGCGGGAGGGCCACAGATACGCAGTATTTT
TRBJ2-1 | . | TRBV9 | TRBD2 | CASSVDAAGGYNEQFF | TGTGCCAGCAGCGTAGACGCTGCGGGAGGGTACAATGAGCAGTTCTTC
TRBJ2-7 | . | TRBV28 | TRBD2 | CASSGTGTSLVYEQYF | TGTGCCAGCAGCGGGACCGGGACTAGCTTGGTGTACGAGCAGTACTTC
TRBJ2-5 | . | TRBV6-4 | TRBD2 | CASSPRAGRGETQYF | TGTGCCAGCAGTCCCCGTGCGGGGAGGGGAGAGACCCAGTACTTC
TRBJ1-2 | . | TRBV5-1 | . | CASSINQGSGYTF | TGCGCCAGCAGCATTAATCAGGGTTCTGGCTACACCTTC
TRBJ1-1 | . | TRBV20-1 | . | CSANRGTEAFF | TGCAGTGCAAATCGGGGGACTGAAGCTTTCTTT
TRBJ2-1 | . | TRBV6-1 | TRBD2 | CASSDQLAAPLIF | TGTGCCAGCAGTGACCAACTAGCGGCACCCCTGATCTTC
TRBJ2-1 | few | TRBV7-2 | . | CASSLSSLGTQGGEQFF | TGTGCCAGCAGCTTATCGTCGCTCGGTACCCAAGGGGGTGAGCAGTTCTTC
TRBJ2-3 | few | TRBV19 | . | CASSRGHGSDTQYF | TGTGCCAGTAGTAGGGGACACGGATCCGATACGCAGTATTTT
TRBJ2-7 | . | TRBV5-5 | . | CASSTRDRSAYEQYF | TGTGCCAGCAGCACCCGGGACCGCTCGGCCTACGAGCAGTACTTC
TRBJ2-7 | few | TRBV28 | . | CASSSLHYEQYF | TGTGCCAGCAGTTCGCTTCACTACGAGCAGTACTTC
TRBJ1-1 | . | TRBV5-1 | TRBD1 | CASSPGQGPNTEAFF | TGCGCCAGCAGCCCAGGACAGGGACCGAACACTGAAGCTTTCTTT
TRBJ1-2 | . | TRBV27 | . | CASSRLGRADGYTF | TGTGCCAGCAGTCGCCTAGGCAGGGCGGATGGCTACACCTTC
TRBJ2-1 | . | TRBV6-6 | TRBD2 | CASRGGAGGFGNEQFF | TGTGCCAGCAGGGGGGGAGCGGGAGGATTCGGGAATGAGCAGTTCTTC
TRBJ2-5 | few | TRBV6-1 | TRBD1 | CASQAGGVKTQYF | TGTGCCAGCCAGGCAGGGGGCGTAAAGACCCAGTACTTC
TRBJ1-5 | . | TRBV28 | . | CASSFRGSNQPQHF | TGTGCCAGCAGTTTTAGGGGGAGCAATCAGCCCCAGCATTTT
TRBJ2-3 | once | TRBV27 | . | CASSSPRGAVSTDTQYF | TGTGCCAGCAGTTCCCCTAGGGGAGCGGTAAGCACAGATACGCAGTATTTT
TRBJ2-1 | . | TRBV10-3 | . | CAISESGQAHEQFF | TGTGCCATCAGTGAGTCGGGGCAGGCCCATGAGCAGTTCTTC
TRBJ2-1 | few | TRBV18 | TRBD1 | CASSLTQGAHNEQFF | TGTGCCAGCTCACTTACACAGGGGGCCCACAATGAGCAGTTCTTC
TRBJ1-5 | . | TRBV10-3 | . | CAISESGTGYSNQPQHF | TGTGCCATCAGTGAGTCAGGGACGGGGTATAGCAATCAGCCCCAGCATTTT
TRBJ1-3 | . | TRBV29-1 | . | CSVDPAVTGNTIYF | TGCAGCGTTGATCCAGCAGTCACTGGAAACACCATATATTTT
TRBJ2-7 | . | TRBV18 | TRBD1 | CASSPAGTGGWEQYF | TGTGCCAGCTCACCAGCGGGGACAGGGGGCTGGGAGCAGTACTTC
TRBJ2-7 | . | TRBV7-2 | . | CASSPRPGDEQYF | TGTGCCAGCAGCCCCAGACCGGGAGATGAGCAGTACTTC
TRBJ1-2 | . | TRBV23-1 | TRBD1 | CASSQSFGQGTCYGYTF | TGCGCCAGCAGTCAATCCTTCGGACAGGGGACGTGCTATGGCTACACCTTC
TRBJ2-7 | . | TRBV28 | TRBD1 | CASSLAGRGLSYEQYF | TGTGCCAGCAGTTTGGCTGGCAGGGGGCTCTCCTACGAGCAGTACTTC
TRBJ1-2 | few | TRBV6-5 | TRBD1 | CASGGTGGNYGYTF | TGTGCCAGCGGTGGGACAGGGGGAAACTATGGCTACACCTTC
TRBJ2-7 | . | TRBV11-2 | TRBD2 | CASSQLAGGGAYEQYF | TGTGCCAGCAGCCAACTAGCGGGAGGAGGGGCCTACGAGCAGTACTTC
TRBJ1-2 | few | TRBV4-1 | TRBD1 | CASSQRQGAFGYTF | TGCGCCAGCAGCCAACGACAGGGGGCGTTTGGCTACACCTTC
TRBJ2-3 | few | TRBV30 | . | CAWIRTPTDTQYF | TGTGCCTGGATTAGGACACCAACAGATACGCAGTATTTT
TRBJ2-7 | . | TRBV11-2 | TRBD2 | CASSTSGLAGGPRWLYF | TGTGCCAGCAGCACTAGTGGGCTAGCGGGAGGGCCGAGGTGGCTGTACTTC
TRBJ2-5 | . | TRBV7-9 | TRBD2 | CASSPPSGTQGETQYF | TGTGCCAGCAGCCCCCCTAGCGGAACTCAAGGGGAGACCCAGTACTTC
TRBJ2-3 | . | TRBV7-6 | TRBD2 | CASSPLLAGVSTDTQYF | TGTGCCAGCAGCCCCCTATTGGCGGGAGTGAGCACAGATACGCAGTATTTT
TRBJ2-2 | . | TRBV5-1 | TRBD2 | CASSLAGLENTGELFF | TGCGCCAGCAGCTTAGCGGGACTAGAAAACACCGGGGAGCTGTTTTTT
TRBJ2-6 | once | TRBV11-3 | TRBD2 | CASSSRLAGVVGANVLTF | TGTGCCAGCAGCTCCAGACTAGCGGGAGTCGTCGGGGCCAACGTCCTGACTTTC
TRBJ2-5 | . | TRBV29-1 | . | CSVERAYPPETQYF | TGCAGCGTTGAAAGGGCCTATCCCCCGGAGACCCAGTACTTC
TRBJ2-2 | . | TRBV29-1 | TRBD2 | CSGSLAGLHTGELFF | TGCAGCGGGTCCCTAGCGGGATTGCACACCGGGGAGCTGTTTTTT
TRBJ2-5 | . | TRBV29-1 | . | CSVLWEVAQETQYF | TGCAGCGTCTTGTGGGAGGTGGCCCAAGAGACCCAGTACTTC
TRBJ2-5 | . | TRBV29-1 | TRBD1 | CSVEFDRGRSETQYF | TGCAGCGTTGAATTCGACAGGGGGCGTTCGGAGACCCAGTACTTC
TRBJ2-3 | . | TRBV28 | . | CASTAAVGGQGPFLTQYF | TGTGCCAGCACGGCTGCCGTGGGCGGTCAGGGACCTTTTCTAACGCAGTATTTT
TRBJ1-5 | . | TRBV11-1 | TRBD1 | CASSRGTGGNQPQHF | TGTGCCAGCAGCCGAGGGACAGGGGGCAATCAGCCCCAGCATTTT
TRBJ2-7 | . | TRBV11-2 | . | CASSLVGQNEQYF | TGTGCCAGCAGCTTAGTCGGGCAGAACGAGCAGTACTTC
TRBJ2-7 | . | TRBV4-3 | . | CASSQDTTTYEQYF | TGCGCCAGCAGCCAAGATACGACCACCTACGAGCAGTACTTC
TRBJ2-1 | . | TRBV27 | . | CASRVGGGGQGEQFF | TGTGCCAGCAGGGTCGGTGGCGGAGGGCAGGGTGAGCAGTTCTTC
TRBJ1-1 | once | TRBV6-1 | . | CASREIMNTEAFF | TGTGCCAGCAGGGAAATAATGAACACTGAAGCTTTCTTT